These 2 T cell receptor beta chains were all obtained from the same sample, sequenced in a study of shared clonotypes between healthy human individuals. Assay: immunoSEQ multiplex PCR; the TCRdb copy retains only in-frame clones and omits some. Of hundreds of thousands of clones in the sample, around 81% were seen once. Material for sequencing was PBMCs. The receptors stem from a woman aged 40 to 50 in good health. Some clones in this sample may be carry-over from other donors' samples.

The table lists this clone with a few counts. The rearrangement uses TRBV21-1 and TRBJ2-7; the D call of TRBD2 is as the table states it, not checked on the DNA. TRBV21-1 is listed as a pseudogene. CDR3 length: 19 amino acids. The CDR3 is CASSKIPPGSKKGSYEQYF. The CDR3 DNA sequence: TGTGCCAGCAGCAAAATCCCACCGGGGAGTAAAAAAGGATCCTACGAGCAGTACTTC.

There are a few counts of this clone. The chain couples TRBV6-1 to TRBJ1-5; D is uncertain. Germline values: CDR1 MNHNS, CDR2 SASEGT. The CDR3 has 15 residues. V was clipped by 6 bases and J by 2 bases, with 14 bases between them. CDR3 protein: CASRERDRGNQPQHF. CDR3 nucleotide sequence: TGTGCCAGCAGGGAGAGGGATCGGGGCAATCAGCCCCAGCATTTT.